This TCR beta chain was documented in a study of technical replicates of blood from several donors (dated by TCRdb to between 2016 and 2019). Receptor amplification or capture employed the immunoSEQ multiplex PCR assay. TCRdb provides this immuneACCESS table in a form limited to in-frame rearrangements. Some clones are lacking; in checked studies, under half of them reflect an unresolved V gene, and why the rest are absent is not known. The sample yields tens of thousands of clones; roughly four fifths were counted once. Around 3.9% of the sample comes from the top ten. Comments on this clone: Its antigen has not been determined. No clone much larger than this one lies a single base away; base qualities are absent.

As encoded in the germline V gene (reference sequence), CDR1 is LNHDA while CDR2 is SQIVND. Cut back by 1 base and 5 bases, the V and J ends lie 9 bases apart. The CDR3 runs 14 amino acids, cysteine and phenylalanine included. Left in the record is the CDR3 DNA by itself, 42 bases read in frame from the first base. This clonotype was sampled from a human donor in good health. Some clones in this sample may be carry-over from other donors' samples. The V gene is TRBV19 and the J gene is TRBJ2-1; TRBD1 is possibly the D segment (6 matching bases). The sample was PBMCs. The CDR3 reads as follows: CASSIGRDNNEQFF. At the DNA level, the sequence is TGTGCCAGTAGTATAGGCCGGGACAACAATGAGCAGTTCTTC.